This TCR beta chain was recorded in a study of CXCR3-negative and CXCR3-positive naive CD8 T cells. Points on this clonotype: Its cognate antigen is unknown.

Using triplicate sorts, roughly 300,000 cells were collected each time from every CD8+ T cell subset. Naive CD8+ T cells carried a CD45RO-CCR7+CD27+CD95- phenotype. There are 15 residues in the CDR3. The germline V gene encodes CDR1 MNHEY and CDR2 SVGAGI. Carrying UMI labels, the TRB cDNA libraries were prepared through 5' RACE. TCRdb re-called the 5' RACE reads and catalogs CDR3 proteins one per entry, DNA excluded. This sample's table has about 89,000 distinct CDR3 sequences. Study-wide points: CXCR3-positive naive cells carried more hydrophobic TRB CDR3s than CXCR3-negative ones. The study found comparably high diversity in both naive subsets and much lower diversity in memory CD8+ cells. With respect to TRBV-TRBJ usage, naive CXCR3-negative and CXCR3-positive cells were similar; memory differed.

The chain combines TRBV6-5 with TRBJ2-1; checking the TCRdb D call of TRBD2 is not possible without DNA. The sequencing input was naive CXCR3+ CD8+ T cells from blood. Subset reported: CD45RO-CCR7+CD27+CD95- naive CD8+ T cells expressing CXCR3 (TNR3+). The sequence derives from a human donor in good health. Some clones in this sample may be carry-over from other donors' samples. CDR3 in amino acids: CASSHLAGGQSEQFF.